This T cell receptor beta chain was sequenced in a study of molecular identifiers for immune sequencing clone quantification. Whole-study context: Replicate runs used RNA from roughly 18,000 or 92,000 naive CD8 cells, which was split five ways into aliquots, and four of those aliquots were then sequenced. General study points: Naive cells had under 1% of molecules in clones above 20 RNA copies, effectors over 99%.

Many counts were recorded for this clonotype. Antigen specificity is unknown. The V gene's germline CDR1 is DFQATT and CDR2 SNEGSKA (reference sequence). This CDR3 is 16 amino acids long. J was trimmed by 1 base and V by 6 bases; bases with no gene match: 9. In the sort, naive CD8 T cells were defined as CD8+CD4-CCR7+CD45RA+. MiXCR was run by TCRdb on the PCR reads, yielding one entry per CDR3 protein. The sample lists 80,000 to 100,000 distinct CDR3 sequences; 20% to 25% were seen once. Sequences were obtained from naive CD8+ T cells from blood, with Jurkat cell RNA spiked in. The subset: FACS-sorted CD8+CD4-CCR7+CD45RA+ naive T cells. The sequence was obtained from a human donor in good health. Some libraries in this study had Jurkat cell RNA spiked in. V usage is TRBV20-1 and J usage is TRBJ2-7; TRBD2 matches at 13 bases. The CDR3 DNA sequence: TGCAGTGCCCTCACTAGCGGGAGGGCCGGGTCCTACGAGCAGTACTTC. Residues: CSALTSGRAGSYEQYF.